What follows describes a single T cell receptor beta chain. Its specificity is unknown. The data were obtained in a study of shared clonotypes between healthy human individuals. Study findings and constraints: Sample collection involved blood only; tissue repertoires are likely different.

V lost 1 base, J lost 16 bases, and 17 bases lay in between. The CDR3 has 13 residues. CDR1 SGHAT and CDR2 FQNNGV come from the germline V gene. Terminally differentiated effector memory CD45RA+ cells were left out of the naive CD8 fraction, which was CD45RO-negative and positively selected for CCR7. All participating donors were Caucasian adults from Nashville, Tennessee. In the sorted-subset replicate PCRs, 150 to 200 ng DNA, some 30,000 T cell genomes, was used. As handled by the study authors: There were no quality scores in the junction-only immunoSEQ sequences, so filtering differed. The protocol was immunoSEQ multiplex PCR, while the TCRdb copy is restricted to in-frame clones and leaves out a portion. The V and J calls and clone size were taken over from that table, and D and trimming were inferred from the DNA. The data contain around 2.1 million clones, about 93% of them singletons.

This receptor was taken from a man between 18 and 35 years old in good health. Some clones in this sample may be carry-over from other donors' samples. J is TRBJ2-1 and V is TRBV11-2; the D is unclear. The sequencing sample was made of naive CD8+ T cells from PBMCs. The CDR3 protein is CASSLVVGPLRFF. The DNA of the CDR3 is TGTGCCAGCAGCTTAGTGGTAGGACCCCTCCGATTCTTC. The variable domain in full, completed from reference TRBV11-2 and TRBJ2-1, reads EAGVAQSPRYKIIEKRQSVAFWCNPISGHATLYWYQQILGQGPKLLIQFQNNGVVDDSQLPKDRFSAERLKGVDSTLKIQPAKLEDSAVYLCASSLVVGPLRFFGPGTRLTVL.